The 32 T cell receptor beta chains below come from one sample, sequenced in a study of vaccination effects on CD4 cells after COVID-19. TCRdb's table, derived via immunoSEQ multiplex PCR, lists solely in-frame clones and lacks some. The table includes more than 45,000 clones, about 80% detected once. Antigens for these TCRs are unknown. Once cultured for approximately ten days, the cells underwent separation to obtain CD4+ T cells. The sample consisted of CD4+ T cells from PBMCs cultured without peptide, taken before COVID-19 vaccination. The receptors were sampled from a human donor who received a COVID-19 vaccine.

The chain employs TRBV19 and TRBJ1-1; 9 nucleotides line up with TRBD1. Germline V gives CDR1 LNHDA, CDR2 SQIVND (reference sequence). The CDR3 has 14 residues. The ends lost 3 bases at V and 13 bases at J; junction bases unmatched: 12. CDR3 amino acids: CASSISRDRAYDFF. The CDR3 DNA follows: TGTGCCAGTAGTATTTCACGGGACAGGGCGTACGATTTCTTT.

This clone was seen once. V is TRBV5-6 and J is TRBJ2-7, with 7 bases lining up with TRBD1. V dropped 1 base and J dropped 2; count of bases not matched to a gene: 9. There are 16 residues in the CDR3. CDR1 is SGHDT and CDR2 is YYEEEE in the germline V gene. CDR3 region: CASSLWGTALTYEQYV. The CDR3 bases are TGTGCCAGCAGCTTGTGGGGGACAGCGTTAACCTACGAGCAGTACGTC.

The V call is TRBV29-1, the J call TRBJ2-3; D not certain. This CDR3 is 14 amino acids long. CDR1 and CDR2 from the germline V gene are SQVTM and ANQGSEA. The ends were cut back, 6 bases at V and 0 bases at J, with 13 bases in the middle. In DNA form, the CDR3 reads TGCAGCGTCTGTATTGTCACTAGCACAGATACGCAGTATTTT. Its protein is CSVCIVTSTDTQYF.

The V gene is TRBV30, the J gene TRBJ2-3, with 9 bases that match TRBD2. Losses at the gene ends were 4 bases for V and 6 bases for J; bases not matched to a gene: 8. The CDR3 extends over 14 amino acids. Germline V gives CDR1 GTSNPN, CDR2 SVGIG (reference sequence). CDR3 loop: CAWTRGGDKDTQYF. As DNA, the CDR3 is TGTGCCTGGACTCGCGGGGGGGACAAGGATACGCAGTATTTT.

The chain carries TRBV21-1 and TRBJ1-3. TRBV21-1 is a pseudogene locus. This CDR3 has 14 amino acids. CDR3 coding DNA: TGTGCCAGCAGCAATCGGGACTCTGGAAACACCATATATTTT. This codes for CASSNRDSGNTIYF.

This rearrangement joins TRBV28 to TRBJ1-1; D not resolved. The germline V and J ends were trimmed by 2 bases and 5 bases, with 6 bases remaining between them. Germline CDR1 reads MDHEN; CDR2 reads SYDVKM. This CDR3 has 12 amino acids. The CDR3 reads CASSLRVTEAFF. In nucleotides, the CDR3 is TGTGCCAGCAGTTTAAGGGTTACTGAAGCTTTCTTT.

This rearrangement joins TRBV5-1 to TRBJ2-5, with 10 bases fitting TRBD1. V lost 5 bases, J lost 5 bases, and 9 bases stayed unmatched. There are 15 residues in the CDR3. CDR1 and CDR2 from the germline V gene are SGHRS and YFSETQ. The chain's CDR3 is CASRFGTGEGETQYF. DNA for the CDR3: TGCGCCAGCAGGTTCGGGACAGGGGAAGGGGAGACCCAGTACTTC.

This clone was picked up one time. The chain carries TRBV6-2 or TRBV6-3 and TRBJ1-5; unclear D gene. The CDR3 covers 15 residues. Trimming shortened V by 2 bases and J by 0 bases, and 8 bases separated the two germline ends. The germline CDR1 and CDR2 sequences are MNHEY and SVGEGT. The CDR3 reads CASSYGGSSNQPQHF. CDR3 DNA: TGTGCCAGCAGTTACGGTGGATCTAGCAATCAGCCCCAGCATTTT.

The rearrangement links TRBV29-1 to TRBJ2-4; D gene unclear. The CDR3 sequence is 13 residues long. The V and J ends lost 5 bases and 1 base respectively, with 9 bases between them. Germline lookup yields CDR1 SQVTM and CDR2 ANQGSEA. The CDR3 bases are TGCAGCGTTACCAGTGCGGCCAAAAACATTCAGTACTTC. Its protein is CSVTSAAKNIQYF.

This chain links TRBV6-1 with TRBJ1-5; D is possibly TRBD1 (5 bases). The CDR3 has 16 residues. CDR1 is MNHNS, CDR2 SASEGT, per germline. V lost 3 bases and J 5 bases, leaving 17 bases between the germline ends. CDR3 nucleotide sequence: TGTGCCAGCAGTGAGAGGCCTGGGGCCAGTTATCAGCCCCAGCATTTT. Its protein is CASSERPGASYQPQHF.

The chain links TRBV9 to TRBJ1-5; 7 bases align to TRBD1. V shed 7 bases and J 0 bases; nucleotides not matched to a gene: 7. Per germline, CDR1 SGDLS and CDR2 YYNGEE. CDR3 length equals 15 residues. The CDR3 sequence: CASASRGDSNQPQHF. The CDR3 bases are TGTGCCAGCGCGAGCAGGGGGGATAGCAATCAGCCCCAGCATTTT.

V gene TRBV24-1 combines with J gene TRBJ2-5, with 10 bases aligning to TRBD1. The CDR3 extends over 15 amino acids. V was pared by 3 bases and J by 4 bases, with 4 bases of the junction left unmatched. Germline V gene sequence: CDR1 KGHDR, CDR2 SFDVKD. The CDR3 protein is CATSDTRTGGETQYF. CDR3 sequence (DNA): TGTGCCACCAGTGATACCAGGACAGGGGGAGAGACCCAGTACTTC.

The rearrangement links TRBV5-1 to TRBJ2-1; D gene ambiguous. V was shortened by 0 bases and J by 5 bases, with 12 bases between the two germline ends. This CDR3 spans 15 amino acids. Germline values: CDR1 SGHRS, CDR2 YFSETQ. CDR3 in amino acids: CASSLEVVGNNEQFF. In nucleotides, the CDR3 is TGCGCCAGCAGCTTGGAGGTTGTCGGAAACAATGAGCAGTTCTTC. The full variable domain, in which reference TRBV5-1 and TRBJ2-1 provide the parts outside the CDR3, is KAGVTQTPRYLIKTRGQQVTLSCSPISGHRSVSWYQQTPGQGLQFLFEYFSETQRNKGNFPGRFSGRQFSNSRSEMNVSTLELGDSALYLCASSLEVVGNNEQFFGPGTRLTVL.

This rearrangement joins TRBV5-6 to TRBJ2-1; TRBD1 agrees at 9 bases. The CDR3 contains 15 residues. Germline V gene sequence: CDR1 SGHDT, CDR2 YYEEEE. The junction had 6 bases not matched to a gene; V was cut back by 4 bases and J by 4 bases. CDR3 sequence: CASSPGTGKYNEQFF. CDR3 coding DNA: TGTGCCAGCAGCCCCGGGACAGGGAAATACAATGAGCAGTTCTTC.

The chain has TRBV6-2 or TRBV6-3 and TRBJ2-7, with D perhaps assigned TRBD1 or TRBD2 (6 bases each). The CDR3 covers 15 residues. The V gene's germline CDR1 is MNHEY and CDR2 SVGEGT. The ends were cut back, 3 bases at V and 3 bases at J, with 15 bases in the middle. The CDR3 DNA is TGTGCCAGCAGTTATGGGGGCGGGATTCGCTACGAGCAGTACGTC. Encoded protein: CASSYGGGIRYEQYV.

The rearrangement links TRBV11-2 to TRBJ1-1; TRBD1 matches at 10 bases. The length of the CDR3 is 15 residues. Germline lookup yields CDR1 SGHAT and CDR2 FQNNGV. V lost 3 bases to trimming and J lost 4 bases; unmatched junction nucleotides: 5. As DNA, the CDR3 is TGTGCCAGCAGCTTTTCTTGGACAGGGGGCACTGAAGCTTTCTTT. Translated, it gives CASSFSWTGGTEAFF.

The chain links TRBV11-3 to TRBJ2-7; D is unclear. The V gene's germline CDR1 is SGHNT and CDR2 YENEEA. The V end lost 2 bases, the J end lost 6 bases, and 11 bases lay between the germline ends. The CDR3 sequence is 13 residues long. Here the CDR3 reads CASSLYEFSEQYV. In DNA, the CDR3 is TGTGCCAGCAGCTTATACGAGTTCTCCGAGCAGTACGTC.

The rearrangement uses TRBV6-1 and TRBJ2-4, with D hard to call. Germline V gene lookup returns CDR1 MNHNS and CDR2 SASEGT. The CDR3 covers 14 residues. The V end was cut by 0 bases, the J end by 2 bases, with 5 bases between. The CDR3, as DNA: TGTGCCAGCAGTGAAGCTATTTCCAAAAACATTCAGTACTTC. Its protein is CASSEAISKNIQYF.

The V gene is TRBV6-5, the J gene TRBJ1-2, with D uncertain. Germline V CDR1 and CDR2: MNHEY, SVGAGI. The length of the CDR3 is 12 residues. The V end lost 7 bases, the J end lost 2 bases, and 8 bases lay between the germline ends. CDR3 region: CASMSRNYGYTF. The CDR3 nucleotides are TGTGCCAGCATGAGTCGGAACTATGGCTACACCTTC.

The chain uses TRBV24-1 and TRBJ2-1, with TRBD2 identical over 14 bases. The germline V gene encodes CDR1 KGHDR and CDR2 SFDVKD. This CDR3 has 19 amino acids. The junction had 14 bases not matched to a gene; V was cut back by 4 bases and J by 7 bases. CDR3 nucleotides: TGTGCCACCAGTGACCAAAACCCCGGGACTAGCGGGGGTACGAATGAGCAGTTCTTC. It codes for CATSDQNPGTSGGTNEQFF.

V usage is TRBV6-5 and J usage is TRBJ1-2, with 8 positions matching TRBD1. V was pared by 5 bases and J by 1 base, with 6 bases of the junction left unmatched. The CDR3 is made up of 15 amino acids. In germline, CDR1 is MNHEY, CDR2 SVGAGI. The CDR3 protein is CASSPTGQVNYGYTF. CDR3 bases: TGTGCCAGCAGTCCCACGGGACAGGTTAACTATGGCTACACCTTC.

This clone was counted between two and nine times. The chain has TRBV5-5 and TRBJ1-1; D is perhaps TRBD1 (5 bases). V dropped 4 bases and J dropped 2 bases, with 15 bases sitting between them. This CDR3 is 15 amino acids long. CDR1 and CDR2 (germline): SGHKS, YYEKEE (reference sequence). The CDR3 DNA is TGTGCCAGCAGCCTGAGTCACGGACAAAACACTGAAGCTTTCTTT. It codes for CASSLSHGQNTEAFF.

The gene calls are TRBV5-1 and TRBJ2-5; no definite D call. The CDR3 spans 13 residues. Trimming shortened V by 1 base and J by 5 bases, and 9 bases separated the two germline ends. Looked up from germline, CDR1 is SGHRS and CDR2 is YFSETQ. In DNA form, the CDR3 reads TGCGCCAGCAGCTTGCCAGATTCGGAGACCCAGTACTTC. It translates to CASSLPDSETQYF.

The rearrangement uses TRBV9 and TRBJ1-1, with 10 bases identical to TRBD1. Germline V gives CDR1 SGDLS, CDR2 YYNGEE. The CDR3 sequence is 16 residues long. With V trimmed by 0 bases and J by 4 bases, 6 bases remained unmatched. CDR3 DNA: TGTGCCAGCAGCGTAGGGGACAGGGGTGGCGGCACTGAAGCTTTCTTT. Its protein product is CASSVGDRGGGTEAFF.

CDR3 coding DNA: TGTGCCAGAGACAAGAATAGCAATCAGCCCCAGCATTTT. Amino acids: CARDKNSNQPQHF. J is TRBJ1-5 and V is TRBV19; D is unresolved. Germline loops: CDR1 LNHDA, CDR2 SQIVND (reference sequence). The CDR3 runs 13 residues. V was clipped by 9 bases and J by 0 bases, with 9 bases between them.

V usage is TRBV4-3 and J usage is TRBJ2-1; TRBD2 agrees at 10 bases. After removal of 5 bases from V and 10 bases from J, the junction contained 14 bases not matched to a gene. CDR1 and CDR2 (germline): LGHNA, YSLEER. The CDR3 totals 16 residues. The CDR3 region is CASSARSGTSEGEQFF. CDR3 nucleotides: TGCGCCAGCAGCGCCCGTTCCGGGACTAGCGAAGGGGAGCAGTTCTTC.

The CDR3 region is CASSEWSGRADEQYV. CDR3 nucleotides: TGCGCCAGCAGTGAGTGGTCAGGGCGTGCTGACGAGCAGTACGTC. V gene TRBV10-2 combines with J gene TRBJ2-7, with D maybe TRBD1 (5 bases). From germline, CDR1 is WSHSY and CDR2 SAAADI. V gave up 1 base and J gave up 5 bases, with 15 bases separating them. The CDR3 is made up of 15 amino acids.

V is TRBV3-1 (or the pseudogene TRBV3-2) and J is TRBJ2-1; 11 bases map to TRBD2. CDR1 is LGHDT, CDR2 YNNKEL, per germline (reference sequence). This CDR3 comprises 15 residues. The V gene end was trimmed by 5 bases and the J gene end by 8 bases; junction bases not matched to a gene: 8. The CDR3 nucleotides read TGTGCCAGCAGCATAGCGGGGGGGCGTCGCGATGAGCAGTTCTTC. Protein sequence: CASSIAGGRRDEQFF.

In nucleotides, the CDR3 is TGTGCCTGGGCTGGACAGGGGGCTCTATACAATGAGCAGTTCTTC. This translates into CAWAGQGALYNEQFF. This chain links TRBV30 with TRBJ2-1; 11 nucleotides agree with TRBD1. Germline CDR1 and CDR2: GTSNPN and SVGIG (reference sequence). CDR3 length equals 15 residues. J was trimmed by 4 bases and V by 5 bases; bases with no gene match: 7.

The rearrangement joins TRBV2 to TRBJ1-5, with D unresolved. Germline V gene sequence: CDR1 SNHLY, CDR2 FYNNEI. The CDR3 is 13 residues long. With 4 bases removed from V and 0 bases from J, the gap between germline ends came to 4 bases. CDR3 DNA sequence: TGTGCCAGCAGTGGTTATAGCAATCAGCCCCAGCATTTT. This codes for CASSGYSNQPQHF.

This chain connects TRBV27 to TRBJ2-2; TRBD1 aligns across 8 bases. Looked up from germline, CDR1 is MNHEY and CDR2 is SMNVEV (reference sequence). Losses at the gene ends were 1 base for V and 0 bases for J; bases not matched to a gene: 4. This CDR3 is built from 17 residues. The CDR3 reads CASSLFPGGANTGELFF. DNA for the CDR3: TGTGCCAGCAGTTTATTTCCAGGGGGCGCGAACACCGGGGAGCTGTTTTTT.

The chain uses TRBV5-5 and TRBJ1-4, with D perhaps TRBD1 (6 bases). The V gene lost 0 bases and the J gene lost 10 bases, with 13 bases spanning the gap. Germline-derived CDR1 and CDR2 are SGHKS and YYEKEE (reference sequence). This CDR3 has 14 amino acids. CDR3 sequence (DNA): TGTGCCAGCAGCTTGGCGGGGGGCGAGGGAAAACTGTTTTTT. Translating it yields CASSLAGGEGKLFF.